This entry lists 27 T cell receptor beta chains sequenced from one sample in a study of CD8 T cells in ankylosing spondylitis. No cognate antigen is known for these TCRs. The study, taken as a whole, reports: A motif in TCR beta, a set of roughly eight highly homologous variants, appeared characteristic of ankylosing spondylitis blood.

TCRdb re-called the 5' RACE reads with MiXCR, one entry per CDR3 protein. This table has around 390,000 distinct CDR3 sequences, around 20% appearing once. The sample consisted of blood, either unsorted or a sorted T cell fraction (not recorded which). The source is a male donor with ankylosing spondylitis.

As DNA, the CDR3 is TGTGCCATCAGCTATCAACCGCGGGAGCAGTACTTC. Translated: CAISYQPREQYF. The chain carries TRBV10-3 and TRBJ2-7; no clear D gene. The CDR3 length is 12 residues. CDR1 is ENHRY and CDR2 is SYGVKD in the germline V gene. V lost 6 bases, J lost 7 bases, and 13 bases lay in between.

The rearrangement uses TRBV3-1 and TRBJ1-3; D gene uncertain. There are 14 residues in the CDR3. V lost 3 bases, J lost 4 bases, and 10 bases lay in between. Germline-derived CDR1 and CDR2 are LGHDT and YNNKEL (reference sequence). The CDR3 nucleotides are TGTGCCAGCAGCCAGTGGGGTTCCGGAAACACCATATATTTT. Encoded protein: CASSQWGSGNTIYF.

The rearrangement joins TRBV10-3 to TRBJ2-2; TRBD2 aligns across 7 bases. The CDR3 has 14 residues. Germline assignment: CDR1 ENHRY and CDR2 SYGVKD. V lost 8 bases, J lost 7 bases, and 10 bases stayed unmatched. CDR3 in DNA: TGTGCCATCTGGGGGAGGGGAGAGGTCGGGGAGCTGTTTTTT. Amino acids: CAIWGRGEVGELFF.

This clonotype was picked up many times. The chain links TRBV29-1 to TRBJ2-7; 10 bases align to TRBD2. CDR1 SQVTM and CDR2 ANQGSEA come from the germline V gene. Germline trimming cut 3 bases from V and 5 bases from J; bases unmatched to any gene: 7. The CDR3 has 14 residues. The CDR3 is CSVDTGLAENEQYF. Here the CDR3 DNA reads TGCAGCGTTGACACCGGACTAGCGGAGAACGAGCAGTACTTC.

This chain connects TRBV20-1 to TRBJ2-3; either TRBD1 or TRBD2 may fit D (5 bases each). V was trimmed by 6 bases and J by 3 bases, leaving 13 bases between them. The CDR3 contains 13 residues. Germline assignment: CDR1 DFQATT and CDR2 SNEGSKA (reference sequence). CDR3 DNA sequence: TGCAGTGCCCCCGTCGGGGCGACAGATACGCAGTATTTT. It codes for CSAPVGATDTQYF.

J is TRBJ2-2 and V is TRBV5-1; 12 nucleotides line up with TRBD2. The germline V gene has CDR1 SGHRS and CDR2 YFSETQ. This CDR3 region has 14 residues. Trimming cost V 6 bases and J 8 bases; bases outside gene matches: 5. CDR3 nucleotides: TGCGCCAGCATACGGACTAGCGGGAAAGGGGAGCTGTTTTTT. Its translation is CASIRTSGKGELFF.

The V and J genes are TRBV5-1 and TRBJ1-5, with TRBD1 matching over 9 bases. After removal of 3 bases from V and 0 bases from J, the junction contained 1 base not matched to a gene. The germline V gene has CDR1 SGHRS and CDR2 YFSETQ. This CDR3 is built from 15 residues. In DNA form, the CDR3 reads TGCGCCAGCAGCTGGACAGGGGTTAGCAATCAGCCCCAGCATTTT. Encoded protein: CASSWTGVSNQPQHF.

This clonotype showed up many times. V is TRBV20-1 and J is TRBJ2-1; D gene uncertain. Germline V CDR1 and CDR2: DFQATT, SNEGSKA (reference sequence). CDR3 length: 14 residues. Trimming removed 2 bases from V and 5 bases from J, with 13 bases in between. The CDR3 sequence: CSARPPGSNNEQFF. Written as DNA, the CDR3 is TGCAGTGCTAGACCCCCTGGCAGCAACAATGAGCAGTTCTTC.

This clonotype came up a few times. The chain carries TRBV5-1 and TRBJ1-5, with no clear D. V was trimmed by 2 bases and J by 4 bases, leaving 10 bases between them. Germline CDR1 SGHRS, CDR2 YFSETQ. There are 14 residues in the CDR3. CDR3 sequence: CASSFGPTNQPQHF. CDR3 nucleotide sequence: TGCGCCAGCAGCTTCGGACCGACGAATCAGCCCCAGCATTTT.

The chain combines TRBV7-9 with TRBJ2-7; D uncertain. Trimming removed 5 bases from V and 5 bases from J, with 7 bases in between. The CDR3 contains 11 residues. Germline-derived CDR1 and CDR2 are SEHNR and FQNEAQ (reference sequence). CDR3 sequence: CASSPYDEQYF. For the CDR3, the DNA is TGTGCCAGCAGCCCATATGACGAGCAGTACTTC.

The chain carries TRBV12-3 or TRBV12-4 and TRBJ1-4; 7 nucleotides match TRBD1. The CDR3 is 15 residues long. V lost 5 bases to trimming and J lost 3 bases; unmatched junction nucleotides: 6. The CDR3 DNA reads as TGTGCCAGCAGTCGTCAGACAGGGTCTAATGAAAAACTGTTTTTT. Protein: CASSRQTGSNEKLFF.

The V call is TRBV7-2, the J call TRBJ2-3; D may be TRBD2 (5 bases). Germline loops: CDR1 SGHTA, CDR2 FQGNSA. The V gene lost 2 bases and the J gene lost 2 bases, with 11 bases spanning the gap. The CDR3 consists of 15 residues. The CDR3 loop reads CASSLLRVYTDTQYF. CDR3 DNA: TGTGCCAGCAGCTTATTGCGGGTCTACACAGATACGCAGTATTTT. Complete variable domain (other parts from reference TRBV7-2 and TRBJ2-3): GAGVSQSPSNKVTEKGKDVELRCDPISGHTALYWYRQSLGQGLEFLIYFQGNSAPDKSGLPSDRFSAERTGGSVSTLTIQRTQQEDSAVYLCASSLLRVYTDTQYFGPGTRLTVL.

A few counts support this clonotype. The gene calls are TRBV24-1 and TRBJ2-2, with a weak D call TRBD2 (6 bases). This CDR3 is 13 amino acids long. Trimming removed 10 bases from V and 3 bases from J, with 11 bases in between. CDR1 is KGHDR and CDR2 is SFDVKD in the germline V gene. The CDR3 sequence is CATGRTDTGELFF. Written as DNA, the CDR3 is TGTGCCACGGGGAGGACGGACACCGGGGAGCTGTTTTTT.

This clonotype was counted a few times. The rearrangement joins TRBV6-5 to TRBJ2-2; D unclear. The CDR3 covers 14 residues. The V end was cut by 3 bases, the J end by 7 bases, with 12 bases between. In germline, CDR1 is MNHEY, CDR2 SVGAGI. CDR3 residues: CASSYIRVGGELFF. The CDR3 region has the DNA TGTGCCAGCAGTTATATAAGGGTTGGCGGGGAGCTGTTTTTT.

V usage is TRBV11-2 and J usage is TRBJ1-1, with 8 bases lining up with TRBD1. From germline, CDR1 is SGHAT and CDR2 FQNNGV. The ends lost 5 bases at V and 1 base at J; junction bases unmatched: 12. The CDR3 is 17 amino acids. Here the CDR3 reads CASSHTALTGGNTEAFF. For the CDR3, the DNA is TGTGCCAGCAGCCACACTGCCTTAACAGGGGGGAACACTGAAGCTTTCTTT.

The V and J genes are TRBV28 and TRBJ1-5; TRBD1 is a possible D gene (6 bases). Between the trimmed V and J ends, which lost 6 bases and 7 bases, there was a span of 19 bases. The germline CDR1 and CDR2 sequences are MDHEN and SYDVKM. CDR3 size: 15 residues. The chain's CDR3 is CASSTSTGLVQPQHF. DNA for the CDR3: TGTGCCAGCAGCACTTCTACAGGGTTGGTGCAGCCCCAGCATTTT.

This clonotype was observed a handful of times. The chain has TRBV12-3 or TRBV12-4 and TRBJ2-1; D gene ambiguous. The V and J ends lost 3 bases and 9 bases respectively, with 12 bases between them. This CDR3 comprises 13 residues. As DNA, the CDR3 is TGTGCCAGCAGTTTTAGGCGATCGGGTGAGCAGTTCTTC. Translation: CASSFRRSGEQFF.

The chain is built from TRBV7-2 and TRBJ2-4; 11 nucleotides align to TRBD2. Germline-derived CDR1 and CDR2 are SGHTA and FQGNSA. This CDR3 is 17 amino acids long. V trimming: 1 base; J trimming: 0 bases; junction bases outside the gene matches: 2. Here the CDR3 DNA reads TGTGCCAGCAGCTTAGTGACTAGCGGGGTAGCCAAAAACATTCAGTACTTC. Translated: CASSLVTSGVAKNIQYF. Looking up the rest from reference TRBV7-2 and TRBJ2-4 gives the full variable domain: GAGVSQSPSNKVTEKGKDVELRCDPISGHTALYWYRQSLGQGLEFLIYFQGNSAPDKSGLPSDRFSAERTGGSVSTLTIQRTQQEDSAVYLCASSLVTSGVAKNIQYFGAGTRLSVL.

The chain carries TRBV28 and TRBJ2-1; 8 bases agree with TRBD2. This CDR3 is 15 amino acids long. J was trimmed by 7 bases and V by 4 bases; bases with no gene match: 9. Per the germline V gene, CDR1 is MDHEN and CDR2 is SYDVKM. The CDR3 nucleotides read TGTGCCAGCAGTTCGACAGGACTAGCTAGAAATGAGCAGTTCTTC. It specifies CASSSTGLARNEQFF.

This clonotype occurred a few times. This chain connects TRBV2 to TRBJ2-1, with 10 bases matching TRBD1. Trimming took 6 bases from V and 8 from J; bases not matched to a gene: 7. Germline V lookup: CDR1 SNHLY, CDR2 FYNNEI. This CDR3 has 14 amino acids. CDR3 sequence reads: CASSRDRGPDEQFF. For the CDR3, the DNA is TGTGCCAGCAGCCGGGACAGGGGACCCGATGAGCAGTTCTTC.

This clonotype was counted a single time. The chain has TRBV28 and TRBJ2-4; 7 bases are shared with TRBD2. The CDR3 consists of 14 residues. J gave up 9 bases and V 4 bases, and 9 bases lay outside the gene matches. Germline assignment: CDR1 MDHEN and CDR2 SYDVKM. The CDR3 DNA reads TGTGCCAGCAGTTCCGCGGGAGACTGGAGCATTCAGTACTTC. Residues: CASSSAGDWSIQYF.

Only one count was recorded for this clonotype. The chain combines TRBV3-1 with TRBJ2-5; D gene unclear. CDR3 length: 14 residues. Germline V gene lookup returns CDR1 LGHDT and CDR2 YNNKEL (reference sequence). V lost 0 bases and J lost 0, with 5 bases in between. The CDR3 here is CASSQDTYQETQYF. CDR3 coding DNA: TGTGCCAGCAGCCAAGACACATACCAAGAGACCCAGTACTTC.

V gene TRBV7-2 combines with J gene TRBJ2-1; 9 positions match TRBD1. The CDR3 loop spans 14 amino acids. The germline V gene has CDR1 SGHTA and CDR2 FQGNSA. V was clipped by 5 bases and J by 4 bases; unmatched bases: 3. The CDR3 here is CASSTGQGYNEQFF. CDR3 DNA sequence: TGTGCCAGCAGCACCGGACAGGGGTACAATGAGCAGTTCTTC.

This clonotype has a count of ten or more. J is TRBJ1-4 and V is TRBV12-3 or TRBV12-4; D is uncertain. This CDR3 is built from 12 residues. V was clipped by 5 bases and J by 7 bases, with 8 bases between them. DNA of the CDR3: TGTGCCAGCAGTCGGGAGGCTGAAAAACTGTTTTTT. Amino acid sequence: CASSREAEKLFF.

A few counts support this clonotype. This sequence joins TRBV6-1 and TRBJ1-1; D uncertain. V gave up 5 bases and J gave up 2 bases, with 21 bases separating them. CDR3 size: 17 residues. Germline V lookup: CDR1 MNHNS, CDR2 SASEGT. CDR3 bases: TGTGCCAGCAGTCCAGGTGGAGTGGGGTTTGCAAACACTGAAGCTTTCTTT. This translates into CASSPGGVGFANTEAFF.

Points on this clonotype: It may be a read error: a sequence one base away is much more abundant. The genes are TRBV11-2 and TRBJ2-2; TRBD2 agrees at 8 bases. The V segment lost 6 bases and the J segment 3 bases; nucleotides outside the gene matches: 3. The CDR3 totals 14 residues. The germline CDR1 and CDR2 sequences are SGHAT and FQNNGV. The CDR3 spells CASRGLVDTGELFF. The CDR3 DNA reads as TGTGCCAGCAGGGGACTAGTGGACACCGGGGAGCTGTTTTTT.

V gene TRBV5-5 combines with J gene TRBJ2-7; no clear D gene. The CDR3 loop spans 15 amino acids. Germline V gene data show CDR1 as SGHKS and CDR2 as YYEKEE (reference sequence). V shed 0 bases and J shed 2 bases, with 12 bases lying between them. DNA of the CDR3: TGTGCCAGCAGCTTGGACGCGACGAGAGCCTACGAGCAGTACTTC. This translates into CASSLDATRAYEQYF.